The present TCR beta chain was sequenced within a study of CD8+CD57+ T cells in acquired aplastic anemia. Many counts were recorded for this clonotype. What it recognizes is unknown. CDR1 and CDR2 (germline): SGHVS, FQNEAQ. The CDR3 runs 12 residues. Deletions cut 1 base from V and 6 bases from J, with 7 bases between. Study conclusions and caveats: Patients had roughly 29 CD8+ CDR3 sequences in common with controls (the shared set).

The use of genomic DNA as template underpinned the TCR beta VDJ and CDR3 profiling. From the reads, TCRdb called clonotypes with MiXCR, one entry per CDR3 protein. The sample lists about 220,000 distinct CDR3 sequences; roughly 35% were seen once. V usage is TRBV7-8 and J usage is TRBJ2-7, with D possibly TRBD2 on 6 matching bases. The sequencing input was sorted CD4+, CD8+, or CD8+CD57+ T cells (not recorded which) from PBMCs. This receptor was obtained from a human donor in good health, serving as a control. The CDR3 protein is CASSLVSGEQYF. In nucleotides, the CDR3 is TGTGCCAGCAGCTTAGTTAGCGGCGAGCAGTACTTC.